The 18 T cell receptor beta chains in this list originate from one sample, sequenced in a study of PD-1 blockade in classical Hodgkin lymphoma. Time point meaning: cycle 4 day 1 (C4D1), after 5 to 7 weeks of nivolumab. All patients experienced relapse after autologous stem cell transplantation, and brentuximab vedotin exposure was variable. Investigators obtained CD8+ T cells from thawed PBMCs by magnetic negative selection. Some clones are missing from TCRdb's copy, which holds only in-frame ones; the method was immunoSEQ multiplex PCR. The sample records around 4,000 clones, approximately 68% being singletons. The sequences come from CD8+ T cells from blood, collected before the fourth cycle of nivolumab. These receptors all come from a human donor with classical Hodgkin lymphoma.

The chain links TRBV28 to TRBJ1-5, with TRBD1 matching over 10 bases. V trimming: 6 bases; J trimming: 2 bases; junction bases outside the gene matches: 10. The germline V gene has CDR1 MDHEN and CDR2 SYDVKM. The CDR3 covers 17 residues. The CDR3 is CASSYFSGTGGNQPQHF. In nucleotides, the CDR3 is TGTGCCAGCAGCTATTTCTCCGGGACAGGGGGCAATCAGCCCCAGCATTTT. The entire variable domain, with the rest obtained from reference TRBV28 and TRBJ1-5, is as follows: DVKVTQSSRYLVKRTGEKVFLECVQDMDHENMFWYRQDPGLGLRLIYFSYDVKMKEKGDIPEGYSVSREKKERFSLILESASTNQTSMYLCASSYFSGTGGNQPQHFGDGTRLSIL.

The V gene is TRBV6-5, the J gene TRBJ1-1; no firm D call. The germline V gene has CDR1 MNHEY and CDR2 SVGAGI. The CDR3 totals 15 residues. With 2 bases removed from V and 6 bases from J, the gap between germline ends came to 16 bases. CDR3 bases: TGTGCCAGCAGTTACGGACCTTTTCTTTTCTCTGAAGCTTTCTTT. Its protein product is CASSYGPFLFSEAFF.

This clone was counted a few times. In nucleotides, the CDR3 is TGCGCCAGCAGCTTGGGGAGGACGGGATCCGGGGCCAACGTCCTGACTTTC. This codes for CASSLGRTGSGANVLTF. This rearrangement joins TRBV5-1 to TRBJ2-6; TRBD2 is a possible D gene (5 bases). Between the trimmed V and J ends, which lost 0 bases and 4 bases, there was a span of 14 bases. The CDR3 has 17 amino acids. Germline V gene sequence: CDR1 SGHRS, CDR2 YFSETQ.

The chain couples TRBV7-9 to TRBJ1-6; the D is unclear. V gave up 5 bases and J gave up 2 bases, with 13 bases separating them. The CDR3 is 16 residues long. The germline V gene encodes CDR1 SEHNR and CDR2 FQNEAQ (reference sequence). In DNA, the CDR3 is TGTGCCAGCAGCCCCCACTCGATGGCCTATAATTCACCCCTCCACTTT. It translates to CASSPHSMAYNSPLHF.

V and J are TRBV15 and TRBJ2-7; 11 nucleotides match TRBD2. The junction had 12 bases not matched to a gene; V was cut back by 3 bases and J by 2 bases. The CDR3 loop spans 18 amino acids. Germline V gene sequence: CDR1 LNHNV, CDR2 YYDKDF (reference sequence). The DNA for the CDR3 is TGTGCCACCAGCAGCAATGATTACTTAGCGGGAGGGCCCTACGAGCAGTACTTC. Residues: CATSSNDYLAGGPYEQYF.

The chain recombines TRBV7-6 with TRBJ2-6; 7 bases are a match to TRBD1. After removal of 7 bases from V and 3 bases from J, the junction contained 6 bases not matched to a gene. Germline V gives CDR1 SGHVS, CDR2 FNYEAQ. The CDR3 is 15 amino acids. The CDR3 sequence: CASTPGQVGANVLTF. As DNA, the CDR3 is TGTGCCAGCACTCCCGGACAGGTTGGGGCCAACGTCCTGACTTTC.

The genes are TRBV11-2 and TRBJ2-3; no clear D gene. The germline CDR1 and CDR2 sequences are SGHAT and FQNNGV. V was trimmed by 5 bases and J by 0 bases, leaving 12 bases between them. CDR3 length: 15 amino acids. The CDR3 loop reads CASSPRTFSTDTQYF. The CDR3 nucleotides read TGTGCCAGCAGCCCCAGGACGTTCAGCACAGATACGCAGTATTTT. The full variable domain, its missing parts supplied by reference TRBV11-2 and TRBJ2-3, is EAGVAQSPRYKIIEKRQSVAFWCNPISGHATLYWYQQILGQGPKLLIQFQNNGVVDDSQLPKDRFSAERLKGVDSTLKIQPAKLEDSAVYLCASSPRTFSTDTQYFGPGTRLTVL.

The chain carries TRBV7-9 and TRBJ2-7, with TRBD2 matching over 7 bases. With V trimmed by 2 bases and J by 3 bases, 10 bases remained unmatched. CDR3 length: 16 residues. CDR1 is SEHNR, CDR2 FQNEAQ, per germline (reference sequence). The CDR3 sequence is CASSLYNRTRNYEQYV. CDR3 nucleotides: TGTGCCAGCAGCTTATACAACAGGACTAGAAACTACGAGCAGTACGTC.

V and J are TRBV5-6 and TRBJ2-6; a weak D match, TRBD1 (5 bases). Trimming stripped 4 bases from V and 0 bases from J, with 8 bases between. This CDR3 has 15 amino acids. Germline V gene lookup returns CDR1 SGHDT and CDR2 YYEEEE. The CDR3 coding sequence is TGTGCCAGCAGCCCAGGGCTCTCTGGGGCCAACGTCCTGACTTTC. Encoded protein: CASSPGLSGANVLTF.

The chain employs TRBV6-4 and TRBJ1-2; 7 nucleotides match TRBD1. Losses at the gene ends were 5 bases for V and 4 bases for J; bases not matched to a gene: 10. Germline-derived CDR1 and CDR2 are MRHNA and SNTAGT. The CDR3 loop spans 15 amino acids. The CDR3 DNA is TGTGCCAGCAGTTTTTCCCAGGGGGTTTCCTATGGCTACACCTTC. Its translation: CASSFSQGVSYGYTF.

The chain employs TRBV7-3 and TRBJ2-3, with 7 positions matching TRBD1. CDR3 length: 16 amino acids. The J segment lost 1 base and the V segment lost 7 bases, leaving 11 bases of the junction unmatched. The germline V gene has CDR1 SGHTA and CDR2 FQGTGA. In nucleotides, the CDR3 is TGTGCCAGCATCCTAGGTGAGGGGGCCGGCACAGATACGCAGTATTTT. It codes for CASILGEGAGTDTQYF.

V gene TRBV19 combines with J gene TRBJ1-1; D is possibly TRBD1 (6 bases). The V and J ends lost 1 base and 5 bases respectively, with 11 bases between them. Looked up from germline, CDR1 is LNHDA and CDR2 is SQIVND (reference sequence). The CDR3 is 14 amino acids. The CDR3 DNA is TGTGCCAGTAGTATAGTGAAGGGGGTTACTGAAGCTTTCTTT. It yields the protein CASSIVKGVTEAFF.

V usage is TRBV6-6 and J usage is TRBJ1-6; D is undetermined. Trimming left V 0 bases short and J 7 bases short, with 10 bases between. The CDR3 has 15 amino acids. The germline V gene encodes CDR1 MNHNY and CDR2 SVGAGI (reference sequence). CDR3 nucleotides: TGTGCCAGCAGTTACTCGGAGGGTGGGAATTCACCCCTCCACTTT. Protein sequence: CASSYSEGGNSPLHF.

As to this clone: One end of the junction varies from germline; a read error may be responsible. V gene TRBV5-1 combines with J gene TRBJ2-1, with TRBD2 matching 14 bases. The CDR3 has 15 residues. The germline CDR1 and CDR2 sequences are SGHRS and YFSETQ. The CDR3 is CTSSLGLAGVNEQFF. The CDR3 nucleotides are TGCACCAGCAGCTTGGGACTAGCGGGGGTTAATGAGCAGTTCTTC.

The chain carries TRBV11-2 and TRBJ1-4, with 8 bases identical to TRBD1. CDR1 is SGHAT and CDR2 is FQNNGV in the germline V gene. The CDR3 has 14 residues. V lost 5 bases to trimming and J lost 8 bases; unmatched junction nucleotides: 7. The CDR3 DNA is TGTGCCAGCAGCCAGCGGACAGGGAGGGAAAAACTGTTTTTT. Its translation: CASSQRTGREKLFF.

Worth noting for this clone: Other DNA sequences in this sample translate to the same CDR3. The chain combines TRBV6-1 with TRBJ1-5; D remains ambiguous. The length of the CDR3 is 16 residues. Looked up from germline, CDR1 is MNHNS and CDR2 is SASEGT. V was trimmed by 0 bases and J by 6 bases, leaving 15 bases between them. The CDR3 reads CASSEADLRSGQPQHF. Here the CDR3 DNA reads TGTGCCAGCAGTGAAGCGGACCTTAGGTCAGGTCAGCCCCAGCATTTT.

CDR3: CASSVLPRGDQPQHF. The CDR3, as DNA: TGTGCCAGTAGTGTACTACCGAGGGGCGATCAGCCCCAGCATTTT. The J gene is TRBJ1-5, the V gene TRBV19; weak D call: TRBD1 (5 bases). V was shortened by 5 bases and J by 5 bases, with 16 bases between the two germline ends. Germline values: CDR1 LNHDA, CDR2 SQIVND (reference sequence). This CDR3 region has 15 residues.

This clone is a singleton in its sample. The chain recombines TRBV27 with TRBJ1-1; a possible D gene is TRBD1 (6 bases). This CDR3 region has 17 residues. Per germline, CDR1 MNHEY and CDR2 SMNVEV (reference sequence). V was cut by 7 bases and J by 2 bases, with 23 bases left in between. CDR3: CASKSFLTGWRNTEAFF. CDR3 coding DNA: TGTGCCAGCAAATCCTTCCTCACAGGGTGGAGAAACACTGAAGCTTTCTTT.